This TCR beta chain was identified in a study of tumor and adjacent non-tumor tissue in lung cancer. Study background: The cohort had about 12 adenocarcinoma, 2 squamous cell and 1 small cell patients. Stage I to III disease affected 9 to 10 men and roughly five women aged about 30 to 76. On average, productive TCRbeta reads reached about 4.2 million per sample.

A modified ARM-PCR protocol with three rounds of nested PCR amplified TCRbeta. TCRdb independently ran MiXCR on the multiplex PCR reads; one entry per CDR3 protein. The sample records about 93,000 distinct CDR3 sequences, roughly 66% being singletons. This clonotype showed up many times. The antigen is undetermined. Germline CDR1 reads SQVTM; CDR2 reads ANQGSEA. There are 13 residues in the CDR3. With 5 bases removed from V and 7 bases from J, the gap between germline ends came to 15 bases. The study's findings and limits: TCR diversity was significantly greater in tumor than normal lung tissue.

The template was RNA from unsorted bulk tissue. The origin of this receptor is a man in his 60s with non-small cell lung cancer. What was sequenced was lung tumor tissue. The chain is built from TRBV29-1 and TRBJ2-4, with D perhaps matching TRBD2 (6 bases). Written as DNA, the CDR3 is TGCAGCGTTCAAGCGGGCGCGAGGAACATTCAGTACTTC. It yields the protein CSVQAGARNIQYF.